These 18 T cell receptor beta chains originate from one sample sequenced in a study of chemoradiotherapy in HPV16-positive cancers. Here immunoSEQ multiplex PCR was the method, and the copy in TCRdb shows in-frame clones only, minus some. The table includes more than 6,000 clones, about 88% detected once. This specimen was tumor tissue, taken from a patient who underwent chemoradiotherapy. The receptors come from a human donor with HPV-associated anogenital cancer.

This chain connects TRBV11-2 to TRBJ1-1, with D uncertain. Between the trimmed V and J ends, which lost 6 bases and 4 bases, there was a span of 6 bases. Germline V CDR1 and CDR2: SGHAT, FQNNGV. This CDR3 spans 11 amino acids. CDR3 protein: CASSQITEAFF. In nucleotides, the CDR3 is TGTGCCAGCAGTCAGATCACTGAAGCTTTCTTT.

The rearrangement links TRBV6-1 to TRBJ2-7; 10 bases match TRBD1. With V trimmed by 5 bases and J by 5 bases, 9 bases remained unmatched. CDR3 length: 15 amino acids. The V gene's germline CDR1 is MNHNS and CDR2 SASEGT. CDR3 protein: CASSWRQGALDEQYV. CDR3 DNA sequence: TGTGCCAGCAGTTGGAGACAGGGGGCCCTCGACGAGCAGTACGTC.

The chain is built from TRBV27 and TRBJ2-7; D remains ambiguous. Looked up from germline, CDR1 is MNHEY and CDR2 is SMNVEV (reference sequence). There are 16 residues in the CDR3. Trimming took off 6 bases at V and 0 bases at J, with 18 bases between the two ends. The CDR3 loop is CASSPPGRLSSYEQYF. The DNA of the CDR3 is TGTGCCAGCAGCCCCCCCGGACGCCTTAGCTCCTACGAGCAGTACTTC.

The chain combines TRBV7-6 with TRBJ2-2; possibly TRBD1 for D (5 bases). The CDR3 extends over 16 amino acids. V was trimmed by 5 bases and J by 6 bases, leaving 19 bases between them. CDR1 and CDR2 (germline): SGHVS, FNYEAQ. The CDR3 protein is CASSANRLNEAGELFF. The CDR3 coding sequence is TGTGCCAGCAGCGCCAACAGGTTAAATGAGGCCGGGGAGCTGTTTTTT. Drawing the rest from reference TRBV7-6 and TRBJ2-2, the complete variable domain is GAGVSQSPRYKVTKRGQDVALRCDPISGHVSLYWYRQALGQGPEFLTYFNYEAQQDKSGLPNDRFSAERPEGSISTLTIQRTEQRDSAMYRCASSANRLNEAGELFFGEGSRLTVL.

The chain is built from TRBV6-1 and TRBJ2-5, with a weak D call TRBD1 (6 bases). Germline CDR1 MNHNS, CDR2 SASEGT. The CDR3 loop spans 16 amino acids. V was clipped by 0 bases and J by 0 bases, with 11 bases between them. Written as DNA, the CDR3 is TGTGCCAGCAGTGAAGCGGCCGGACAGTACCAAGAGACCCAGTACTTC. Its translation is CASSEAAGQYQETQYF.

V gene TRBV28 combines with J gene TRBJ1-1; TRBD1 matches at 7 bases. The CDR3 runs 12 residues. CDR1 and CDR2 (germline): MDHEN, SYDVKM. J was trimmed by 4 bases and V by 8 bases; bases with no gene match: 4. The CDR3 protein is CASGTGATEAFF. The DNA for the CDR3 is TGTGCCAGCGGTACAGGGGCCACTGAAGCTTTCTTT.

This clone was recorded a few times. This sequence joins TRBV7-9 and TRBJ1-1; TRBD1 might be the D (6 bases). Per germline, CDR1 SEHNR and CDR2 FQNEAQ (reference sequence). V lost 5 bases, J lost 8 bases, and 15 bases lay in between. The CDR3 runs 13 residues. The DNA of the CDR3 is TGTGCCAGCAGCCCCGGACAGCCAATCGAAGCTTTCTTT. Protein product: CASSPGQPIEAFF.

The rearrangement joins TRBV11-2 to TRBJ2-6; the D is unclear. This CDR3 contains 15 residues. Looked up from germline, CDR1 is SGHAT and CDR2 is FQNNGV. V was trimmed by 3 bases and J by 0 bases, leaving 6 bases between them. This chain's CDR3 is CASSFGVSGANVLTF. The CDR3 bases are TGTGCCAGCAGCTTTGGCGTCTCTGGGGCCAACGTCCTGACTTTC.

The CDR3 nucleotides are TGTGCCAGCAATTTGGGAATAGGGGAAGCTTTCTTT. Translated, it gives CASNLGIGEAFF. This chain uses TRBV6-1 with TRBJ1-1, with D unresolved. This CDR3 is 12 amino acids long. CDR1 is MNHNS, CDR2 SASEGT, per germline. V lost 7 bases and J 8 bases, leaving 14 bases between the germline ends.

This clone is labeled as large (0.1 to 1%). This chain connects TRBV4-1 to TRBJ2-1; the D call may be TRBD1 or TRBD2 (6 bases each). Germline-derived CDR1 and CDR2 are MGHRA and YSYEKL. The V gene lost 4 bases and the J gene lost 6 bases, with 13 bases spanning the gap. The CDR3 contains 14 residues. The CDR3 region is CASSPFRGRNEQFF. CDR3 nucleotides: TGCGCCAGCAGCCCGTTCCGGGGGCGCAATGAGCAGTTCTTC.

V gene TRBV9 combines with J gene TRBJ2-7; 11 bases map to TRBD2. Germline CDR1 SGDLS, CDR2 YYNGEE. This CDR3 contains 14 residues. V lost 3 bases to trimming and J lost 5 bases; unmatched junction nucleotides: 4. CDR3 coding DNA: TGTGCCAGCAGCGGTAGCGGGAGGGTTGACGAGCAGTACTTC. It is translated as CASSGSGRVDEQYF.

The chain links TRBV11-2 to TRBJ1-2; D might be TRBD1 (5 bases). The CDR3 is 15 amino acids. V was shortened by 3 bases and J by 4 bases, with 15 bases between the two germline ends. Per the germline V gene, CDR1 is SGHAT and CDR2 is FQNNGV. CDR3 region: CASSFPPRGGYGYTF. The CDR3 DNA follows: TGTGCCAGCAGCTTCCCCCCTCGGGGCGGCTATGGCTACACCTTC.

The CDR3: CASSRGLAMNTGELFF. DNA for the CDR3: TGTGCCAGCAGCCGGGGACTAGCGATGAACACCGGGGAGCTGTTTTTT. V and J are TRBV4-2 and TRBJ2-2; 10 positions match TRBD2. CDR1 and CDR2 from the germline V gene are LGHNA and YNFKEQ. The V segment lost 4 bases and the J segment 1 base; nucleotides outside the gene matches: 3. This CDR3 is built from 16 residues.

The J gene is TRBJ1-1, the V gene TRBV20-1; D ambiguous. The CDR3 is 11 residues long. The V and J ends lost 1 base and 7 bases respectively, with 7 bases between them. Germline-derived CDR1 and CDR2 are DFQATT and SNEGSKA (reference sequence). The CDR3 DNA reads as TGCAGTGCTAGAGGTGGAGATGAAGCTTTCTTT. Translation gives CSARGGDEAFF.

The CDR3 bases are TGTGCCAGCAGCTTAGGGACTAGCGGATACAATGAGCAGTTCTTC. The encoded protein is CASSLGTSGYNEQFF. The chain links TRBV7-2 to TRBJ2-1; TRBD2 matches 10 bases. CDR1 and CDR2 (germline): SGHTA, FQGNSA. The J segment lost 4 bases and the V segment lost 1 base, leaving 1 base of the junction unmatched. The CDR3 length is 15 residues. Filled out from reference TRBV7-2 and TRBJ2-1, the complete variable domain reads GAGVSQSPSNKVTEKGKDVELRCDPISGHTALYWYRQSLGQGLEFLIYFQGNSAPDKSGLPSDRFSAERTGGSVSTLTIQRTQQEDSAVYLCASSLGTSGYNEQFFGPGTRLTVL.

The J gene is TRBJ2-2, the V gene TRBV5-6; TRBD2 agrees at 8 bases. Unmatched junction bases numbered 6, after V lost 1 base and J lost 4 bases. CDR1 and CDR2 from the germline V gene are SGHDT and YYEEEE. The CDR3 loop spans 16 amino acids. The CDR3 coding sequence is TGTGCCAGCAGCTTGCTTGCGGGAGGTGTCACCGGGGAGCTGTTTTTT. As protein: CASSLLAGGVTGELFF.

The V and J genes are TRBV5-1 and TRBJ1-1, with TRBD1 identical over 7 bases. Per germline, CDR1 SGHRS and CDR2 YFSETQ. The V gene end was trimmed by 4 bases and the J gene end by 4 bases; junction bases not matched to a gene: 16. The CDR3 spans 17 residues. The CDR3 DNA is TGCGCCAGCAGCCCATCACCAGACAGGGTAACGGGCACTGAAGCTTTCTTT. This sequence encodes CASSPSPDRVTGTEAFF.

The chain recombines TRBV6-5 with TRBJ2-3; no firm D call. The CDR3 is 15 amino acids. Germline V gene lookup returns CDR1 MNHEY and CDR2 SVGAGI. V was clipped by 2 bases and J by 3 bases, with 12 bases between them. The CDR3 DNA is TGTGCCAGCAGTTACGGTTTTTCGGAAACAGATACGCAGTATTTT. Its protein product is CASSYGFSETDTQYF.